The rows below give T cell receptor beta chains drawn from one sample of a study of cytomegalovirus exposure and HLA in healthy donors. Libraries were prepared by immunoSEQ multiplex PCR; TCRdb keeps only in-frame clonotypes and omits some of them. With some 83,000 clones in the sample, the ten largest clones hold about 1%. Sequencing was carried out using PBMCs. These receptors came from a woman aged 25 to 39 in good health and CMV-seronegative. CDR3s include the opening cysteine and the closing phenylalanine or tryptophan. A D gene is named only where the DNA matches it firmly.

>TRBD2|TRBJ2-1|14|TRBV5-1
CASSVGGASGEQFF
TGCGCCAGCAGCGTCGGAGGGGCTAGCGGTGAGCAGTTCTTC
>.|TRBJ2-7|15|TRBV30
CAGVAGTGDSYEQYF
TGTGCCGGGGTGGCCGGAACGGGGGACTCCTACGAGCAGTACTTC
>TRBD1|TRBJ1-6|15|TRBV30
CAWRTGGTSGSPLHF
TGTGCCTGGAGGACAGGGGGAACGTCGGGATCACCCCTCCACTTT
>.|TRBJ1-5|15|TRBV6-1
CASSKTESSNQPQHF
TGTGCCAGCAGTAAAACAGAATCTAGCAATCAGCCCCAGCATTTT
>.|TRBJ1-1|14|TRBV4-2
CASSQGGTGAEAFF
TGTGCCAGCAGCCAAGGTGGGACGGGGGCTGAAGCTTTCTTT
>.|TRBJ1-1|14|TRBV6-5
CASSYRGGNTEAFF
TGTGCCAGCAGTTACAGGGGGGGAAACACTGAAGCTTTCTTT
>TRBD1|TRBJ2-7|14|TRBV6-5
CASSPDRGPYEQYF
TGTGCCAGCAGTCCAGACAGGGGGCCCTACGAGCAGTACTTC
>.|TRBJ2-7|13|TRBV30
CACQNSLAYEQYF
TGTGCCTGCCAAAATAGCCTCGCCTACGAGCAGTACTTC
>TRBD2|TRBJ2-3|18|TRBV25-1
CASSDPRLAGGGLDTQYF
TGTGCCAGCAGTGACCCCCGACTAGCGGGAGGAGGTTTGGATACGCAGTATTTT
>.|TRBJ1-2|13|TRBV2
CASSWDSNYGYTF
TGTGCCAGCAGTTGGGACTCTAACTATGGCTACACCTTC